The rows below give T cell receptor beta chains drawn from one sample of a study of ipilimumab plus nivolumab after autologous stem cell transplantation. The table came from immunoSEQ multiplex PCR; TCRdb's copy has only in-frame clones and leaves some out. The data contain about 9,700 clones, about four fifths of them singletons. Source: PBMCs, taken in a trial of ipilimumab plus nivolumab as post-transplant consolidation. The source of these receptors is a male donor with diffuse large B-cell lymphoma. Each CDR3 is given with its conserved first and last residue. Each record gives: V gene, J gene, clone size, D gene, CDR3 DNA, CDR3 protein. A D gene is named only where the DNA matches it firmly. Rows may omit the clone size; those that give it use once, few, many or a size class.

v_gene: TRBV4-3
j_gene: TRBJ1-3
abundance: .
d_gene: .
CDR3nt: TGCGCCAGCAGCCAAGATTTTGGGCAGGCGTACTCTGGAAACACCATATATTTT
CDR3aa: CASSQDFGQAYSGNTIYF

v_gene: TRBV4-3
j_gene: TRBJ2-7
abundance: .
d_gene: TRBD1
CDR3nt: TGCGCCAGCAGCCGAGGACAGGGAACCTACGAGCAGTACTTC
CDR3aa: CASSRGQGTYEQYF

v_gene: TRBV2
j_gene: TRBJ2-1
abundance: .
d_gene: TRBD2
CDR3nt: TGTGCCAGCAGTGATCCTAGCGGGTACAATGAGCAGTTCTTC
CDR3aa: CASSDPSGYNEQFF

v_gene: TRBV27
j_gene: TRBJ2-6
abundance: .
d_gene: .
CDR3nt: TGTGCCAGCAGTTGGCGAGGGCTACAAAGTCGGGCCAACGTCCTGACTTTC
CDR3aa: CASSWRGLQSRANVLTF

v_gene: TRBV7-9
j_gene: TRBJ2-1
abundance: few
d_gene: .
CDR3nt: TGTGCCAGCAGTTTCAGACAGTACAATGAGCAGTTCTTC
CDR3aa: CASSFRQYNEQFF

v_gene: TRBV28
j_gene: TRBJ2-1
abundance: few
d_gene: .
CDR3nt: TGTGCCAGCAGTCGCCGCCCTCGCGGGTACAATGAGCAGTTCTTC
CDR3aa: CASSRRPRGYNEQFF

v_gene: TRBV10-3
j_gene: TRBJ1-2
abundance: .
d_gene: TRBD1
CDR3nt: TGTGCCATCAGTACGGACAGGACACATGGCTACACCTTC
CDR3aa: CAISTDRTHGYTF

v_gene: TRBV28
j_gene: TRBJ2-2
abundance: .
d_gene: TRBD1
CDR3nt: TGTGCCAGCAGGGGAAGGGGGCTGAGGGAGCTGTTTTTT
CDR3aa: CASRGRGLRELFF

v_gene: TRBV9
j_gene: TRBJ2-1
abundance: .
d_gene: .
CDR3nt: TGTGCCAGCAGCCAATCCGTAGGGTACATATCCTACAATGAGCAGTTCTTC
CDR3aa: CASSQSVGYISYNEQFF

v_gene: TRBV6-4
j_gene: TRBJ2-5
abundance: .
d_gene: TRBD2
CDR3nt: TGTGCCAGCAGTCCTATAGCGGGGGGGCAAGAGACCCAGTACTTC
CDR3aa: CASSPIAGGQETQYF

v_gene: TRBV18
j_gene: TRBJ2-3
abundance: .
d_gene: .
CDR3nt: TGTGCCAGCTCACCACGGCCCCAGTCTAGCACAGATACGCAGTATTTT
CDR3aa: CASSPRPQSSTDTQYF

v_gene: TRBV27
j_gene: TRBJ2-7
abundance: .
d_gene: TRBD2
CDR3nt: TGTGCCAGCAGTTTCGGGGGGGGGTACGAGCAGTACTTC
CDR3aa: CASSFGGGYEQYF

v_gene: TRBV18
j_gene: TRBJ2-7
abundance: once
d_gene: .
CDR3nt: TGTGCCAGCTCTTTTGGGAGACGCTACGAGCAGTACTTC
CDR3aa: CASSFGRRYEQYF

v_gene: TRBV5-1
j_gene: TRBJ2-7
abundance: .
d_gene: TRBD1
CDR3nt: TGCGCCAGCAGCCCCGGGACAGGGAGCTGGGGGGCCTACGAGCAGTACTTC
CDR3aa: CASSPGTGSWGAYEQYF

v_gene: TRBV7-8
j_gene: TRBJ2-7
abundance: .
d_gene: .
CDR3nt: TGTGCCAGCAGCTTAGTGGAGGGGGGAGGATACGAGCAGTACTTC
CDR3aa: CASSLVEGGGYEQYF

v_gene: TRBV28
j_gene: TRBJ2-7
abundance: .
d_gene: .
CDR3nt: TGTGCCAGCAGGGCCGGGGGGCTTAACGAGCAGTACTTC
CDR3aa: CASRAGGLNEQYF